Listed here are 11 T cell receptor beta chains from one sample, sequenced in a study of blood T cell repertoires in COVID-19. Profiled with immunoSEQ multiplex PCR; TCRdb holds only in-frame clones, not every one. Altogether around 210,000 clones are present, 85% being singletons, with the ten largest covering around 0.93%. What was sequenced was peripheral blood. Receptor source: a man between 60 and 70 years old with COVID-19, enrolled during active disease.

This sequence joins TRBV27 and TRBJ1-1; D unclear. This CDR3 has 14 amino acids. Germline loops: CDR1 MNHEY, CDR2 SMNVEV (reference sequence). The V gene lost 2 bases and the J gene lost 3 bases, with 10 bases spanning the gap. CDR3 sequence: CASSLGGGYTEAFF. Here the CDR3 DNA reads TGTGCCAGCAGTTTAGGTGGAGGATACACTGAAGCTTTCTTT.

As to this clone: Other nucleotide sequences in the sample specify the same CDR3. The V call is TRBV6-1, the J call TRBJ2-7; 10 bases agree with TRBD2. From germline, CDR1 is MNHNS and CDR2 SASEGT. V dropped 1 base and J dropped 0; count of bases not matched to a gene: 0. The CDR3 totals 15 residues. CDR3: CASSEGTSGSYEQYF. CDR3 DNA: TGTGCCAGCAGTGAAGGGACTAGCGGCTCCTACGAGCAGTACTTC.

This chain uses TRBV19 with TRBJ1-1, with 8 bases matching TRBD1. The CDR3 sequence is 13 residues long. Germline V gene data show CDR1 as LNHDA and CDR2 as SQIVND (reference sequence). J gave up 1 base and V 7 bases, and 2 bases lay outside the gene matches. DNA of the CDR3: TGTGCCAGTACCGGGACAGGGAACACTGAAGCTTTCTTT. It encodes CASTGTGNTEAFF.

The chain has TRBV28 and TRBJ2-5, with 12 bases identical to TRBD2. The germline gives CDR1 MDHEN, CDR2 SYDVKM. The V and J ends lost 2 bases and 4 bases, in that order; junction bases with no gene match: 2. This CDR3 has 15 amino acids. CDR3 region: CASSLLAGGPETQYF. The CDR3 DNA reads as TGTGCCAGCAGTTTACTAGCGGGAGGGCCAGAGACCCAGTACTTC.

J is TRBJ1-2 and V is TRBV6-1; D gene uncertain. Trimming pared 0 bases from V and 4 bases from J, leaving 12 bases between. The germline CDR1 and CDR2 sequences are MNHNS and SASEGT. The length of the CDR3 is 15 residues. CDR3 bases: TGTGCCAGCAGTGAAGCGGCCCACGGGGTCTATGGCTACACCTTC. Its protein product is CASSEAAHGVYGYTF.

The rearrangement joins TRBV6-2 or TRBV6-3 to TRBJ2-7, with unresolved D. With 5 bases removed from V and 3 bases from J, the gap between germline ends came to 14 bases. The germline V gene has CDR1 MNHEY and CDR2 SVGEGT. The CDR3 runs to 14 residues. The CDR3 here is CASSLDDTFYEQYF. The CDR3 DNA reads as TGTGCCAGCAGTCTTGACGACACGTTCTACGAGCAGTACTTC.

The chain couples TRBV4-1 to TRBJ1-3; a possible D gene is TRBD1 (5 bases). The germline gives CDR1 MGHRA, CDR2 YSYEKL. V lost 4 bases and J 4 bases, leaving 14 bases between the germline ends. This CDR3 comprises 15 residues. The CDR3 spells CASSPRGLQGNTIYF. For the CDR3, the DNA is TGCGCCAGCAGCCCGAGGGGACTCCAGGGAAACACCATATATTTT.

V is TRBV5-1 and J is TRBJ1-3, with D unclear. Deletions cut 2 bases from V and 0 bases from J, with 6 bases between. Germline CDR1 reads SGHRS; CDR2 reads YFSETQ. The CDR3 length is 14 residues. The CDR3, as DNA: TGCGCCAGCAGCTTCGAGGGCTCTGGAAACACCATATATTTT. Protein: CASSFEGSGNTIYF.

The chain carries TRBV4-2 and TRBJ2-3; D might be TRBD2 (6 bases). CDR3 length: 17 residues. CDR1 and CDR2 (germline): LGHNA, YNFKEQ. Trimming took 0 bases from V and 1 from J, leaving 14 bases between them. This CDR3 reads CASSQEPGEKGTDTQYF. The CDR3, as DNA: TGTGCCAGCAGCCAAGAGCCGGGAGAAAAGGGCACAGATACGCAGTATTTT.

The V gene is TRBV30, the J gene TRBJ1-2, with D unclear. Trimming removed 0 bases at V and 4 bases at J, with 12 bases between. This CDR3 spans 14 amino acids. Germline CDR1 reads GTSNPN; CDR2 reads SVGIG (reference sequence). CDR3 residues: CAWSVFGRIYGYTF. CDR3 bases: TGTGCCTGGAGTGTATTTGGCAGGATCTATGGCTACACCTTC.

The chain is built from TRBV19 and TRBJ2-5, with 9 bases identical to TRBD1. Germline assignment: CDR1 LNHDA and CDR2 SQIVND (reference sequence). This CDR3 contains 15 residues. Trimming at V came to 5 bases and at J to 5 bases, leaving 9 bases not matched to a gene. The CDR3: CASSSRDRARETQYF. The DNA for the CDR3 is TGTGCCAGTAGTTCCCGGGACAGGGCGCGTGAGACCCAGTACTTC.